These T cell receptor beta chains were read from a single sample in a study of early T cells in non-severe SARS-CoV-2 infection. Each CDR3 protein gets one entry after TCRdb re-called the 5' RACE reads with MiXCR. The sample yields tens of thousands of distinct CDR3 sequences, roughly 9% seen once. Sequencing used whole blood. These receptors were collected from an adult who was a healthcare worker with PCR-confirmed SARS-CoV-2 infection or an uninfected control (not recorded which). Each CDR3 is given with its conserved first and last residue. The D gene is left open where the match is weak. Where a row states a size, it is once, few, many or the class of an expanded clone; other rows omit it.

D gene	clone size	V gene	J gene	CDR3 DNA	CDR3 protein
-	few	TRBV6-5	TRBJ2-7	TGTGCCAGCAGCCGGGGCCAGGGTTCCAACGAGCAGTACTTC	CASSRGQGSNEQYF
-	-	TRBV6-6	TRBJ2-1	TGTGCCAGCAACAAGGGGGCGGGATGGAATGAGCAGTTCTTC	CASNKGAGWNEQFF
-	many	TRBV7-6	TRBJ2-5	TGTGCCAGCAGTCCGACAGGAACGTACCAAGAGACCCAGTACTTC	CASSPTGTYQETQYF
-	-	TRBV18	TRBJ1-1	TGTGCCAGCTCACCACAAGAGGTTCAGGAGAACACTGAAGCTTTCTTT	CASSPQEVQENTEAFF
-	many	TRBV20-1	TRBJ2-5	TGCAGTGCTAGCTGGGACTTTCAAGAGACCCAGTACTTC	CSASWDFQETQYF
-	few	TRBV5-1	TRBJ2-2	TGCGCCAGCAGCTTGGTAGGCCAGGGAATGATCACCGGGGAGCTGTTTTTT	CASSLVGQGMITGELFF
-	-	TRBV30	TRBJ2-7	TGTGCCTGGAGTTCGGTTATCGAGCAGTACTTC	CAWSSVIEQYF
-	many	TRBV7-8	TRBJ1-2	TGTGCCAGCAGCTCCCAAGACCGAACAGACAGCGACTATGGCTACACCTTC	CASSSQDRTDSDYGYTF
-	-	TRBV29-1	TRBJ1-3	TGCAGCGTACGGAAAGACTCTGGAAACACCATATATTTT	CSVRKDSGNTIYF
-	many	TRBV12-3/TRBV12-4	TRBJ2-3	TGTGCCAGCAGTTTATTTAGGGGGACGCAGTATTTT	CASSLFRGTQYF